This T cell receptor beta chain was identified during a study of blood T cell repertoires in COVID-19. The method was immunoSEQ multiplex PCR; TCRdb's version includes in-frame clones alone and lacks a portion of them. The sample consists of roughly 73,000 clones, 80% to 85% of them appearing once. The receptor was derived from a woman aged 55-69 years with acute or convalescent COVID-19. Sequencing was carried out using peripheral blood.

The CDR3 sequence is CASVRDRVAGNTEAFF. CDR3 nucleotide sequence: TGTGCCAGCGTCCGCGACAGGGTAGCAGGGAACACTGAAGCTTTCTTT. The chain uses TRBV21-1 and TRBJ1-1; the DNA was not used to check the table's D call, TRBD1. TRBV21-1 is deemed a pseudogene. CDR3 length: 16 amino acids.